What follows are 12 T cell receptor beta chains derived from one specimen sequenced in a study of blood T cell repertoires in COVID-19. Some clones are missing from TCRdb's copy, which holds only in-frame ones; the method was immunoSEQ multiplex PCR. The sample records about 230,000 clones, about 85% being singletons. Specimen: peripheral blood. The receptors stem from a woman younger than 35 who had recovered from COVID-19.

The chain recombines TRBV18 with TRBJ1-2, with 8 bases fitting TRBD1. CDR1 and CDR2 from the germline V gene are KGHSH and LQKENI. The CDR3 has 14 residues. The V and J ends lost 3 bases and 7 bases, in that order; junction bases with no gene match: 7. The CDR3 DNA reads TGTGCCAGCTCACCTGGACAGGGAAGTCGTGGCTACACCTTC. Translated, it gives CASSPGQGSRGYTF.

The chain links TRBV15 to TRBJ2-5, with D maybe TRBD1 (5 bases). The CDR3 extends over 13 amino acids. Germline V gives CDR1 LNHNV, CDR2 YYDKDF (reference sequence). The V and J ends lost 1 base and 5 bases respectively, with 8 bases between them. The CDR3 DNA is TGTGCCACCAGCAGAGCAGGGCTGGAGACCCAGTACTTC. This translates into CATSRAGLETQYF.

The chain uses TRBV27 and TRBJ1-1, with 7 bases matching TRBD1. The germline V gene has CDR1 MNHEY and CDR2 SMNVEV (reference sequence). The CDR3 is made up of 15 amino acids. Trimming took 6 bases from V and 1 from J; bases not matched to a gene: 8. Here the CDR3 DNA reads TGTGCCAGCAGACCTCGGACAGGCTCGAACACTGAAGCTTTCTTT. Protein product: CASRPRTGSNTEAFF.

V usage is TRBV3-1 (or the pseudogene TRBV3-2) and J usage is TRBJ2-3, with TRBD2 identical over 10 bases. The CDR3 has 15 amino acids. Germline V gene sequence: CDR1 LGHDT, CDR2 YNNKEL (reference sequence). V trimming: 4 bases; J trimming: 3 bases; junction bases outside the gene matches: 4. CDR3 loop: CASSRILAGTDTQYF. The CDR3 coding sequence is TGTGCCAGCAGCCGTATACTAGCGGGAACAGATACGCAGTATTTT.

The V and J genes are TRBV7-9 and TRBJ1-2; 12 bases match TRBD1. The V and J ends lost 5 bases and 7 bases, in that order; junction bases with no gene match: 8. Germline values: CDR1 SEHNR, CDR2 FQNEAQ (reference sequence). The CDR3 length is 15 residues. DNA of the CDR3: TGTGCCAGCAGCCATGGAGGGACAGGGGGCTTTGGCTACACCTTC. Its protein is CASSHGGTGGFGYTF. The full variable domain, completed using reference TRBV7-9 and TRBJ1-2, is DTGVSQNPRHKITKRGQNVTFRCDPISEHNRLYWYRQTLGQGPEFLTYFQNEAQLEKSRLLSDRFSAERPKGSFSTLEIQRTEQGDSAMYLCASSHGGTGGFGYTFGSGTRLTVV.

The chain links TRBV6-6 to TRBJ1-5; 10 positions agree with TRBD1. Germline values: CDR1 MNHNY, CDR2 SVGAGI (reference sequence). This CDR3 spans 13 amino acids. With 5 bases clipped from V and 5 bases from J, the junction kept 0 bases outside the gene matches. CDR3 loop: CASSGTGDQPQHF. The CDR3 DNA reads as TGTGCCAGCAGTGGGACAGGGGATCAGCCCCAGCATTTT.

The V gene is TRBV11-3, the J gene TRBJ2-7; maybe TRBD1 (6 bases). Per germline, CDR1 SGHNT and CDR2 YENEEA. The CDR3 spans 16 residues. V was shortened by 8 bases and J by 7 bases, with 27 bases between the two germline ends. CDR3 nucleotide sequence: TGTGCCAGCCCTTTTAAGGTAAGGGGGTTTCTACGGGAGCAGTACTTC. It encodes CASPFKVRGFLREQYF.

In this sample, this clone turned up once. This chain uses TRBV24-1 with TRBJ2-2, with 10 bases matching TRBD1. The CDR3 covers 18 residues. Trimming at V came to 0 bases and at J to 0 bases, leaving 3 bases not matched to a gene. Germline CDR1 and CDR2: KGHDR and SFDVKD. The CDR3 DNA reads as TGTGCCACCAGTGATTTGGAGACAGGGGGCGCGAACACCGGGGAGCTGTTTTTT. Its translation: CATSDLETGGANTGELFF.

In the case of this clone: Distinct nucleotide sequences in the sample also encode this CDR3. The chain couples TRBV5-1 to TRBJ1-1, with TRBD1 identical over 7 bases. Germline trimming cut 3 bases from V and 1 base from J; bases unmatched to any gene: 3. CDR3 length equals 14 residues. Germline V gene sequence: CDR1 SGHRS, CDR2 YFSETQ. The CDR3 sequence is CASSSGQPNTEAFF. The CDR3 coding sequence is TGCGCCAGCAGCTCGGGACAGCCGAACACTGAAGCTTTCTTT. The complete variable domain, with remaining parts taken from reference TRBV5-1 and TRBJ1-1, reads KAGVTQTPRYLIKTRGQQVTLSCSPISGHRSVSWYQQTPGQGLQFLFEYFSETQRNKGNFPGRFSGRQFSNSRSEMNVSTLELGDSALYLCASSSGQPNTEAFFGQGTRLTVV.

The V gene is TRBV28, the J gene TRBJ2-3, with no clear D. Germline V lookup: CDR1 MDHEN, CDR2 SYDVKM. The germline V and J ends were trimmed by 1 base and 5 bases, with 7 bases remaining between them. CDR3 length: 13 amino acids. For the CDR3, the DNA is TGTGCCAGCAGTTTATCCCCCCGAGATACGCAGTATTTT. Translating gives CASSLSPRDTQYF. Looking up the rest from reference TRBV28 and TRBJ2-3 gives the full variable domain: DVKVTQSSRYLVKRTGEKVFLECVQDMDHENMFWYRQDPGLGLRLIYFSYDVKMKEKGDIPEGYSVSREKKERFSLILESASTNQTSMYLCASSLSPRDTQYFGPGTRLTVL.

The chain joins TRBV5-4 to TRBJ1-2, with TRBD1 as a possible D gene (5 bases). There are 14 residues in the CDR3. Germline values: CDR1 SGHNT, CDR2 YYREEE (reference sequence). Trimming stripped 0 bases from V and 4 bases from J, with 10 bases between. In DNA form, the CDR3 reads TGTGCCAGCAGCTTGGAAGGACATGTCTATGGCTACACCTTC. Protein product: CASSLEGHVYGYTF.

J is TRBJ1-5 and V is TRBV2; weak D call: TRBD1 (5 bases). This CDR3 spans 15 amino acids. Germline values: CDR1 SNHLY, CDR2 FYNNEI. The germline V and J ends were trimmed by 6 bases and 4 bases, with 16 bases remaining between them. In DNA, the CDR3 is TGTGCCAGCAGACCGGACACCGCCGGGAATCAGCCCCAGCATTTT. As protein: CASRPDTAGNQPQHF.